Shown below are 2 T cell receptor beta chains from a single sample sequenced in a study of pediatric ulcerative colitis. TCRdb's copy holds only in-frame clones and misses some; the assay was immunoSEQ multiplex PCR. Of some 37,000 clones listed, 73% are singletons. During colonoscopy, one to two rectal pinch biopsies were collected. The specimen sequenced was gut tissue. The receptors shown here come from a boy younger than 18 with moderate ulcerative colitis.

The chain joins TRBV5-4 to TRBJ2-6; unclear D gene. CDR1 is SGHNT, CDR2 YYREEE, per germline (reference sequence). The CDR3 runs 15 residues. V shed 2 bases and J shed 2 bases, with 8 bases lying between them. The CDR3 sequence: CASSFSTPGANVLTF. The CDR3 DNA sequence: TGTGCCAGCAGCTTTTCTACACCTGGGGCCAACGTCCTGACTTTC.

The chain combines TRBV27 with TRBJ2-3; D not resolved. Trimming stripped 4 bases from V and 5 bases from J, with 7 bases between. The germline V gene has CDR1 MNHEY and CDR2 SMNVEV (reference sequence). The CDR3 has 12 amino acids. The CDR3 DNA follows: TGTGCCAGCAGTTCACAACGAGATACGCAGTATTTT. Amino acid sequence: CASSSQRDTQYF.